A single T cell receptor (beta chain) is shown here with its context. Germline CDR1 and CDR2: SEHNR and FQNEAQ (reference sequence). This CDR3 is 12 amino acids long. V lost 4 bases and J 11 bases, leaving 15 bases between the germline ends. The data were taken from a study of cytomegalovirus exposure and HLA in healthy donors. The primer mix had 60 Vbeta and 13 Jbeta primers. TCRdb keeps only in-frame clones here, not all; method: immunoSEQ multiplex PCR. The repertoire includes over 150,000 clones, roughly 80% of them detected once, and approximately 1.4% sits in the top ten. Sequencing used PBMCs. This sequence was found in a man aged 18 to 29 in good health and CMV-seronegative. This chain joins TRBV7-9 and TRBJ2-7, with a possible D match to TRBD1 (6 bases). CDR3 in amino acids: CASSSSGTQEYF. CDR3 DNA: TGTGCCAGCAGCTCCTCCGGGACACAGGAGTACTTC.